This T cell receptor beta chain derives from a study of blood T cells in healthy people across ages. The V gene's germline CDR1 is MGHRA and CDR2 YSYEKL. CDR3 length: 15 amino acids. The V gene lost 1 base and the J gene lost 0 bases, with 9 bases spanning the gap. The authors ran a second PCR of about 7 to 12 cycles using a sample-barcoded 5' primer and a J-beta primer mix. Each CDR3 protein gets one entry after TCRdb re-called the 5' RACE reads with MiXCR. There are hundreds of thousands of distinct CDR3 sequences in the sample; more than 20% occur only once, and roughly 9% lies in the top ten. Findings of the study overall: Age advanced and TCR beta diversity per million T cells fell, roughly linearly.

A remark on this clonotype: What it recognizes is unknown.

These records were also assigned to another study, of T cells of mothers and their children. That paper states: Each mother yielded more than 9 million TCR beta CDR3 reads. Each child yielded about 3 million reads. It was related mother-child pairs that showed slightly higher overlap than unrelated pairs, without reaching significance.

This TCR was recovered from a boy aged 10-17 years in good health. This chain uses TRBV4-1 with TRBJ1-1; D is unresolved. The material sequenced was blood. The CDR3 is CASSQGGLMNTEAFF. DNA of the CDR3: TGCGCCAGCAGCCAAGGAGGACTGATGAACACTGAAGCTTTCTTT.